A single sample is the source of the 14 T cell receptor beta chains below, sequenced in a study of T cells after yellow fever vaccination. TCRdb re-called the 5' RACE reads through MiXCR, storing one row per CDR3 protein. In the table there are about 510,000 distinct CDR3 sequences, 20% to 25% of which are singletons. Sequencing was performed on PBMCs, taken roughly 20 days after the first yellow fever vaccination. All receptors derive from a man younger than 35 who received the YFV17D yellow fever vaccine.

The chain couples TRBV4-2 to TRBJ2-2, with D possibly being TRBD2 (7 bases). Germline V gene lookup returns CDR1 LGHNA and CDR2 YNFKEQ. CDR3 length: 16 residues. Between the trimmed V and J ends, which lost 3 bases and 4 bases, there was a span of 15 bases. The chain's CDR3 is CASSQMPGGLTGELFF. The CDR3, as DNA: TGTGCCAGCAGCCAGATGCCCGGGGGGCTCACCGGGGAGCTGTTTTTT.

V is TRBV10-3 and J is TRBJ2-1, with TRBD1 matching over 9 bases. This CDR3 is 14 amino acids long. Unmatched junction bases numbered 11, after V lost 10 bases and J lost 7 bases. The V gene's germline CDR1 is ENHRY and CDR2 SYGVKD. Here the CDR3 DNA reads TGTGCCACCCAACCGGGACAGGGTATGAATGAGCAGTTCTTC. It encodes CATQPGQGMNEQFF.

V is TRBV6-2 or TRBV6-3 and J is TRBJ2-1; D could derive from TRBD1 or TRBD2 (5 bases each). The ends were cut back, 2 bases at V and 7 bases at J, with 21 bases in the middle. Germline V CDR1 and CDR2: MNHEY, SVGEGT. The CDR3 extends over 17 amino acids. CDR3 sequence reads: CASSYPPSSGRPNEQFF. Here the CDR3 DNA reads TGTGCCAGCAGTTACCCCCCGTCTTCAGGGAGACCTAATGAGCAGTTCTTC.

The V and J genes are TRBV6-5 and TRBJ1-2; D is unresolved. From germline, CDR1 is MNHEY and CDR2 SVGAGI. The CDR3 runs to 12 residues. Trimming stripped 2 bases from V and 4 bases from J, with 5 bases between. In DNA form, the CDR3 reads TGTGCCAGCAGTTACCCTGGCTATGGCTACACCTTC. This codes for CASSYPGYGYTF.

This clonotype showed up just a few times. This chain links TRBV11-2 with TRBJ1-3; the D gene is possibly TRBD1 (5 bases). Germline V gene lookup returns CDR1 SGHAT and CDR2 FQNNGV. V was cut by 4 bases and J by 4 bases, with 14 bases left in between. This CDR3 comprises 15 residues. The CDR3 spells CASSSIRGLGNTIYF. CDR3 nucleotide sequence: TGTGCCAGCAGCTCGATTCGGGGACTAGGAAACACCATATATTTT. The variable domain in full, completed from reference TRBV11-2 and TRBJ1-3, reads EAGVAQSPRYKIIEKRQSVAFWCNPISGHATLYWYQQILGQGPKLLIQFQNNGVVDDSQLPKDRFSAERLKGVDSTLKIQPAKLEDSAVYLCASSSIRGLGNTIYFGEGSWLTVV.

This chain uses TRBV6-2 or TRBV6-3 with TRBJ1-2; a possible D gene is TRBD1 (6 bases). Germline V gene lookup returns CDR1 MNHEY and CDR2 SVGEGT. V lost 2 bases and J 8 bases, leaving 15 bases between the germline ends. There are 14 residues in the CDR3. The CDR3 sequence is CASSYPGQQRGYTF. The CDR3 DNA reads as TGTGCCAGCAGTTACCCTGGACAGCAAAGGGGCTACACCTTC.

In this sample, this clonotype turned up a few times. V gene TRBV5-1 combines with J gene TRBJ2-3, with no clear D. Germline CDR1 and CDR2: SGHRS and YFSETQ. CDR3 length: 14 residues. Trimming pared 3 bases from V and 3 bases from J, leaving 11 bases between. The DNA of the CDR3 is TGCGCCAGCAGCTCAGGACCTCTTACAGATACGCAGTATTTT. Its translation: CASSSGPLTDTQYF.

This clonotype was seen a handful of times. The chain combines TRBV14 with TRBJ2-7, with 11 bases matching TRBD2. After removal of 1 base from V and 4 bases from J, the junction contained 18 bases not matched to a gene. This CDR3 is built from 20 residues. The V gene's germline CDR1 is SGHDN and CDR2 FVKESK. The CDR3 region is CASSQGRLAGSSAGLYEQYF. The CDR3 DNA follows: TGTGCCAGCAGCCAAGGTAGACTAGCGGGATCCTCGGCGGGCCTTTACGAGCAGTACTTC.

The V call is TRBV20-1, the J call TRBJ2-4, with 7 bases that match TRBD1. V trimming: 4 bases; J trimming: 6 bases; junction bases outside the gene matches: 3. Germline V gene data show CDR1 as DFQATT and CDR2 as SNEGSKA (reference sequence). This CDR3 region has 12 residues. Here the CDR3 reads CSATPGGNIQYF. CDR3 bases: TGCAGTGCTACTCCAGGGGGAAACATTCAGTACTTC.

The genes are TRBV10-3 and TRBJ1-1; 7 bases fit TRBD1. The CDR3 length is 15 residues. Germline CDR1 ENHRY, CDR2 SYGVKD. Trimming at V came to 6 bases and at J to 1 base, leaving 8 bases not matched to a gene. CDR3 amino acids: CAIRALGDRNTEAFF. The CDR3, as DNA: TGTGCCATCAGGGCCCTGGGGGACAGGAACACTGAAGCTTTCTTT.

This chain connects TRBV5-1 to TRBJ2-3; weak D call: TRBD2 (5 bases). V was clipped by 7 bases and J by 1 base, with 19 bases between them. The V gene's germline CDR1 is SGHRS and CDR2 YFSETQ. This CDR3 has 16 residues. The CDR3 sequence is CASCVMGELGTDTQYF. Written as DNA, the CDR3 is TGCGCCAGCTGCGTTATGGGAGAATTGGGCACAGATACGCAGTATTTT.

The chain couples TRBV7-3 to TRBJ2-2; D uncertain. Trimming pared 5 bases from V and 1 base from J, leaving 8 bases between. The CDR3 is 14 residues long. CDR1 is SGHTA and CDR2 is FQGTGA in the germline V gene. For the CDR3, the DNA is TGTGCCAGCAGCCCCGACGGGAACACCGGGGAGCTGTTTTTT. Its protein is CASSPDGNTGELFF.

V gene TRBV12-3 or TRBV12-4 combines with J gene TRBJ2-7; the D gene is possibly TRBD1 (6 bases). The CDR3 totals 13 residues. Trimming removed 5 bases from V and 5 bases from J, with 13 bases in between. The CDR3 sequence: CASSSNRVHEQYF. The CDR3 nucleotides are TGTGCCAGCAGTAGTAACAGGGTCCACGAGCAGTACTTC.

This clonotype was seen at least ten times. The CDR3 DNA reads TGCAGTGCTAGGCCGGACAGGAGGAGTCAGCCCCAGCATTTT. It encodes CSARPDRRSQPQHF. The chain combines TRBV20-1 with TRBJ1-5; 7 nucleotides line up with TRBD1. Germline V gene data show CDR1 as DFQATT and CDR2 as SNEGSKA (reference sequence). V gave up 3 bases and J gave up 6 bases; unmatched junction bases: 8. This CDR3 is built from 14 residues.